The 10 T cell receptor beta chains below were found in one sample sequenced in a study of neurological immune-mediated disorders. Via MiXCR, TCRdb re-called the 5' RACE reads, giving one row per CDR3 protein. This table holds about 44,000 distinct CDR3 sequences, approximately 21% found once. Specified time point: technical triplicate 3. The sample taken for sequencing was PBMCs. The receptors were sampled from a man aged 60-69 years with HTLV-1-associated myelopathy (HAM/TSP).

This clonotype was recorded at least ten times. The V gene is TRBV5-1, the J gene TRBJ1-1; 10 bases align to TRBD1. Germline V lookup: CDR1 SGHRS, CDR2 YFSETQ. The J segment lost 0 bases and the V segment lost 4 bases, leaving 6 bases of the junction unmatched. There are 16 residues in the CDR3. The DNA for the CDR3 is TGCGCCAGCAGCCCCGACAGGGGGCTGATGAACACTGAAGCTTTCTTT. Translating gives CASSPDRGLMNTEAFF.

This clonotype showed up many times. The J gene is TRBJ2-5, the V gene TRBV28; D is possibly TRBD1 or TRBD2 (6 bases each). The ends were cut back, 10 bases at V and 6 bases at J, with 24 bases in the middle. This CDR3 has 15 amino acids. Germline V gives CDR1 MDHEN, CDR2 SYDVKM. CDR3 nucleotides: TGTGCCACGGTACAAGGAGGGGGAAACGGAAAGACCCAGTACTTC. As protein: CATVQGGGNGKTQYF.

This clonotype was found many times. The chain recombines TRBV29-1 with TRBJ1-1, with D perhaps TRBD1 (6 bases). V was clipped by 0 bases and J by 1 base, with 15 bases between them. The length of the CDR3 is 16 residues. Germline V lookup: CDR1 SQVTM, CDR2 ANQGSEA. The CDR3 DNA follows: TGCAGCGTTGAAGATCAGGAGGGGGTAAGGAACACTGAAGCTTTCTTT. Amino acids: CSVEDQEGVRNTEAFF.

The CDR3 reads CASSLATLGGLGNTEAFF. Here the CDR3 DNA reads TGTGCCAGCAGCTTAGCGACCCTCGGGGGTCTAGGGAACACTGAAGCTTTCTTT. V gene TRBV7-8 combines with J gene TRBJ1-1; D possibly corresponds to TRBD1 (5 bases). Trimming took 0 bases from V and 1 from J, leaving 18 bases between them. The germline V gene has CDR1 SGHVS and CDR2 FQNEAQ. This CDR3 spans 18 amino acids.

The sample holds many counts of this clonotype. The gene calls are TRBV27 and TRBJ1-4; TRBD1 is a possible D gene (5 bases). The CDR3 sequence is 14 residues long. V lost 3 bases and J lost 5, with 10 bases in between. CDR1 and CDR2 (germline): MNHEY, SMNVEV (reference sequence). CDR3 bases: TGTGCCAGCAGTTTGCTGGGGGGGAATGAAAAACTGTTTTTT. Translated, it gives CASSLLGGNEKLFF.

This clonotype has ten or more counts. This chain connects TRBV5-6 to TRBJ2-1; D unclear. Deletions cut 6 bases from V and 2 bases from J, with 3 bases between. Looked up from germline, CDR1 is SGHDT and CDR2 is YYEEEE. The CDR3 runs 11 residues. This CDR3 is CASKAYNEQFF. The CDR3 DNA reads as TGTGCCAGCAAGGCCTACAATGAGCAGTTCTTC.

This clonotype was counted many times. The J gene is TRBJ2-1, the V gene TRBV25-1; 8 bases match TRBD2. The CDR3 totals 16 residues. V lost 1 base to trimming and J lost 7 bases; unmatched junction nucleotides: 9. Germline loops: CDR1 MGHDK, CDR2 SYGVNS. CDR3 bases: TGTGCCAGCAGTGAATTAGGTCGGGGGGGTGGGAATGAGCAGTTCTTC. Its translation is CASSELGRGGGNEQFF. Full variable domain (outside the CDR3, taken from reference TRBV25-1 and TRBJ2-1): EADIYQTPRYLVIGTGKKITLECSQTMGHDKMYWYQQDPGMELHLIHYSYGVNSTEKGDLSSESTVSRIRTEHFPLTLESARPSHTSQYLCASSELGRGGGNEQFFGPGTRLTVL.

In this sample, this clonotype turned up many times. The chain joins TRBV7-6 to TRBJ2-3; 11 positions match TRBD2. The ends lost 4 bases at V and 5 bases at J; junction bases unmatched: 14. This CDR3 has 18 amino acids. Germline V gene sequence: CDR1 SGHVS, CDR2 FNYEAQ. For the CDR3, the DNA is TGTGCCAGCAGCTCCCTACGAACTAGCGGGAGACCTGGAGATACGCAGTATTTT. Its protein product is CASSSLRTSGRPGDTQYF.

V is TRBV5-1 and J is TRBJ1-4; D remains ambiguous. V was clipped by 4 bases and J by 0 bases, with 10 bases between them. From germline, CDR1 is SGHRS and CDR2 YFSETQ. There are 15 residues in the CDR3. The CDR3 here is CASSRYAATNEKLFF. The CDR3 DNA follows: TGCGCCAGCAGCAGGTACGCTGCAACTAATGAAAAACTGTTTTTT.

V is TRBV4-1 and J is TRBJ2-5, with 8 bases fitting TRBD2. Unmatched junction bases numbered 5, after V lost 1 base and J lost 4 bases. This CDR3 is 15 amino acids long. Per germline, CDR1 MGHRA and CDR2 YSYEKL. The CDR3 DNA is TGCGCCAGCAGCCAAGGAAGCGGGAGCTTAGAGACCCAGTACTTC. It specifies CASSQGSGSLETQYF.